Listed here is a single TCR beta chain. The repertoire was sequenced with immunoSEQ multiplex PCR; TCRdb's copy has only in-frame clones and lacks some. The table lists a few hundred thousand clones, roughly nine tenths of them singletons. The CDR3 has 12 amino acids. Germline V gene data show CDR1 as KGHSH and CDR2 as LQKENI. Trimming stripped 3 bases from V and 7 bases from J, with 8 bases between. The sample originates from a study of blood T cell repertoires in COVID-19. As for the study in general: Acute-phase and convalescent COVID-19 samples originated in the United States, Italy and Spain. Sources were T cells, B-cell-depleted T cells, or PBMCs; the material itself was cDNA or gDNA.

The sample consisted of PBMCs or T cells enriched from blood (not recorded which). The rearrangement links TRBV18 to TRBJ2-3, with D possibly matching TRBD1 (6 bases). This receptor was identified in a woman aged 30 to 39 who had recovered from COVID-19. CDR3 bases: TGTGCCAGCTCACCTACAGGGAATACGCAGTATTTT. Its translation is CASSPTGNTQYF.